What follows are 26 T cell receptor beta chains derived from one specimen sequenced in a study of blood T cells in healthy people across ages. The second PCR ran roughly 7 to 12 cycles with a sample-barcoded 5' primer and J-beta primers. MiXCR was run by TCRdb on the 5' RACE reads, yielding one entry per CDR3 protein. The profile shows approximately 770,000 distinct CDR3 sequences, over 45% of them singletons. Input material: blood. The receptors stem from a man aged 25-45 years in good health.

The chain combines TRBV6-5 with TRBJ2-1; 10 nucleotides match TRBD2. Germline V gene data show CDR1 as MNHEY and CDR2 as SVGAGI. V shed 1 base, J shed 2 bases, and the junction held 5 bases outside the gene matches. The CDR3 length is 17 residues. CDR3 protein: CASSYWSGGAAYNEQFF. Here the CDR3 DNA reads TGTGCCAGCAGTTACTGGAGCGGGGGGGCCGCCTACAATGAGCAGTTCTTC.

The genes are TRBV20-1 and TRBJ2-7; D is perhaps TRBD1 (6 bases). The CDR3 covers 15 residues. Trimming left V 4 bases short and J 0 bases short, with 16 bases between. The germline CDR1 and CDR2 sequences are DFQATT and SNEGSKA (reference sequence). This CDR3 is CSAITPGAPSYEQYF. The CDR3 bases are TGCAGTGCTATTACCCCAGGGGCACCCTCCTACGAGCAGTACTTC.

The CDR3 region is CASSESPKNIQYF. CDR3 in DNA: TGCGCCAGCAGTGAGTCGCCCAAAAACATTCAGTACTTC. This chain links TRBV10-1 with TRBJ2-4; no clear D. The CDR3 is made up of 13 amino acids. V dropped 0 bases and J dropped 2 bases, with 2 bases sitting between them. Germline CDR1 reads WNHNN; CDR2 reads SYGVQD (reference sequence).

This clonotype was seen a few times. The DNA of the CDR3 is TGCGCCAGCAGCTTCGGCCTAAGAGGGTACGAGCAGTACTTC. Translated, it gives CASSFGLRGYEQYF. This chain joins TRBV5-1 and TRBJ2-7; TRBD2 is a possible D gene (5 bases). The germline V and J ends were trimmed by 2 bases and 4 bases, with 13 bases remaining between them. This CDR3 is 14 amino acids long. CDR1 SGHRS and CDR2 YFSETQ come from the germline V gene.

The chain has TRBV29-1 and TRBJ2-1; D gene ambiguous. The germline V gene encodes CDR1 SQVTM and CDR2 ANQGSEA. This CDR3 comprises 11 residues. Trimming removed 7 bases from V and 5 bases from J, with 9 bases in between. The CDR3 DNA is TGCAGCGGCCAAATAGACAATGAGCAGTTCTTC. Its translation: CSGQIDNEQFF.

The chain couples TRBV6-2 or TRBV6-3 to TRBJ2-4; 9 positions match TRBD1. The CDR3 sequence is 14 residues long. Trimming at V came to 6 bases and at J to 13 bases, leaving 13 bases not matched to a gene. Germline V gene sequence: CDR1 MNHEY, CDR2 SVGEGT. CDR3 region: CASRGGDRVYGQYF. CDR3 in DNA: TGTGCCAGCAGAGGAGGGGACAGGGTCTACGGGCAGTACTTC.

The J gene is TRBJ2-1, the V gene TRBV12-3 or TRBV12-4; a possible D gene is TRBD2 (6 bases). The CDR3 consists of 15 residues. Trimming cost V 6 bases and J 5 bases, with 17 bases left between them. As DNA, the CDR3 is TGTGCCAGCAGGGCCTATGAACTAGCCCACAATGAGCAGTTCTTC. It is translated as CASRAYELAHNEQFF.

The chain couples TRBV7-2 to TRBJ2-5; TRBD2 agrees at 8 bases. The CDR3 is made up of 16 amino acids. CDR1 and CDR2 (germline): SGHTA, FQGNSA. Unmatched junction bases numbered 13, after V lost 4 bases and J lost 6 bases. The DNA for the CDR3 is TGTGCCAGCAGCTCCCCGGGACTAGAGACGTTTCAGACCCAGTACTTC. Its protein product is CASSSPGLETFQTQYF.

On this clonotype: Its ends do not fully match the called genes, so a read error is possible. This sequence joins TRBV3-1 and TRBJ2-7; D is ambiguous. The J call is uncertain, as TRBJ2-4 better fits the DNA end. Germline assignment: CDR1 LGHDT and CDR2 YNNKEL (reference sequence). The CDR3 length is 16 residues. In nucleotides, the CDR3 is TGTGCCGGCAGCCAAACCCCGGACGGGTCTTCTAACATTCAGTACTTC. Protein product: CAGSQTPDGSSNIQYF.

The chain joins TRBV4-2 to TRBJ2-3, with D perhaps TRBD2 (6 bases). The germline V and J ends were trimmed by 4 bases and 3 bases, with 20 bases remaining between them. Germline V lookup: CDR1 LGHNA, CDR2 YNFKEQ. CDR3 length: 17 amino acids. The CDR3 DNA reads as TGTGCCAGCAGCCCTCACGGGGGAGCCCCCGAGACAGATACGCAGTATTTT. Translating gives CASSPHGGAPETDTQYF.

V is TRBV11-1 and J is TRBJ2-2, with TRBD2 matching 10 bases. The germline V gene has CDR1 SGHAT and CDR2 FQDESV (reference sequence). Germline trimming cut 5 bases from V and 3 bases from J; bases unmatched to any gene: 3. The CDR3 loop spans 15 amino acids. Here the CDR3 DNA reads TGTGCCAGCAGCCGGACTAGCGGACACACCGGGGAGCTGTTTTTT. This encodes CASSRTSGHTGELFF.

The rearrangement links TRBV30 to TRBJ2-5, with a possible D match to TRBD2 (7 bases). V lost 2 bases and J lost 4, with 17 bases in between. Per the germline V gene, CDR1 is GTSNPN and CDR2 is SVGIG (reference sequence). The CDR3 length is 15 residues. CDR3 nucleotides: TGTGCCTGGAGTACGGGGGCTAGCGGAACAGAGACCCAGTACTTC. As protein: CAWSTGASGTETQYF.

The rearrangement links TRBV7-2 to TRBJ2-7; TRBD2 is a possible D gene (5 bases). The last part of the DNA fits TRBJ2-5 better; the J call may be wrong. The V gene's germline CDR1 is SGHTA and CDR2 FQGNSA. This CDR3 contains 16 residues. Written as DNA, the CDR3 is TGTGCCAGCAGCTACCTTTCAACTAGTTATGGAGAGACCCAGTACTTC. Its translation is CASSYLSTSYGETQYF.

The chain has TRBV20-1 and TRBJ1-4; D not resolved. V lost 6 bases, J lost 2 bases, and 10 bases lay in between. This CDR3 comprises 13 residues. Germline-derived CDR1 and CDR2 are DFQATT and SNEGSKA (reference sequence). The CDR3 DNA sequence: TGCAGTGCAACGGTTTCCACTAATGAAAAACTGTTTTTT. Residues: CSATVSTNEKLFF.

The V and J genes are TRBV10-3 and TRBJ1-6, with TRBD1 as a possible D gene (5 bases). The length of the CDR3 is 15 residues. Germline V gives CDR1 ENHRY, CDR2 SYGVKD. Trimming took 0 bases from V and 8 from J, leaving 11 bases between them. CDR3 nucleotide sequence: TGTGCCATCAGTGAGTCGAGACAGAGCCATTCACCCCTCCACTTT. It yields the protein CAISESRQSHSPLHF.

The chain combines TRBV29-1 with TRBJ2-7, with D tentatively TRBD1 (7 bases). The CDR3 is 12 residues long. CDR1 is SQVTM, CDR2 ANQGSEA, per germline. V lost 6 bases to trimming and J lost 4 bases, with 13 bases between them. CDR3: CSVRDSLYEQYF. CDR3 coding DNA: TGCAGCGTGCGGGACAGTCTTTACGAGCAGTACTTC.

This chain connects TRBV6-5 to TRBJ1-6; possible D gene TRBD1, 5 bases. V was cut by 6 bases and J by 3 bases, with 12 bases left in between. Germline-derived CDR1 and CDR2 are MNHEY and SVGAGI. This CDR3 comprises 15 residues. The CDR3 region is CASRPRDGYNSPLHF. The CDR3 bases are TGTGCCAGCAGACCCCGGGACGGCTATAATTCACCCCTCCACTTT.

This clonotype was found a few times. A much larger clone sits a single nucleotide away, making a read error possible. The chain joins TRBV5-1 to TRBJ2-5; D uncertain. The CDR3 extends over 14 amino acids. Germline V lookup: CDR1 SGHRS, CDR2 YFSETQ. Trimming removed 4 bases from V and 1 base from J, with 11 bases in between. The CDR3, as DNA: TGCGCCAGCAGCGTTTATGAGATCCAAGAGACCCAGTACTTC. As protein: CASSVYEIQETQYF.

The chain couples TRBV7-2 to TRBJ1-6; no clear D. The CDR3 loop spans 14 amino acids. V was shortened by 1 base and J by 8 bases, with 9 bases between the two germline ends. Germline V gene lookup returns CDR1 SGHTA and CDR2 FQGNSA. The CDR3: CASSLVPEDSPLHF. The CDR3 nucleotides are TGTGCCAGCAGCTTAGTACCGGAAGATTCACCCCTCCACTTT.

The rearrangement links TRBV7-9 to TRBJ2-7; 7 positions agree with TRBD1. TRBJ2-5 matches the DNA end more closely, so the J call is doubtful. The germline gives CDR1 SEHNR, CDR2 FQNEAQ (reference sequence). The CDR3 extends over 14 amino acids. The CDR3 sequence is CASSWARGQETQYF. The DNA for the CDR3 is TGTGCCAGCAGCTGGGCCAGGGGGCAAGAGACCCAGTACTTC.

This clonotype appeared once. As DNA, the CDR3 is TGTGCCAGCAGCCTCCTGGGACTAGCGGGAGGGAAAGAGACCCAGTACTTC. Its protein product is CASSLLGLAGGKETQYF. The V and J genes are TRBV3-1 and TRBJ2-5; 16 positions match TRBD2. The ends lost 4 bases at V and 3 bases at J; junction bases unmatched: 5. This CDR3 is 17 amino acids long. Germline CDR1 LGHDT, CDR2 YNNKEL (reference sequence).

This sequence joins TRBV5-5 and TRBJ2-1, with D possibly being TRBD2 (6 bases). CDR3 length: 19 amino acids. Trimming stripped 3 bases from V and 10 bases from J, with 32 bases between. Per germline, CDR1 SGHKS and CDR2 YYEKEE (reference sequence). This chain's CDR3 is CASSSQLIVPGLSPGEQFF. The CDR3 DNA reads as TGTGCCAGCAGCTCCCAGTTGATAGTCCCGGGACTCTCCCCGGGGGAGCAGTTCTTC.

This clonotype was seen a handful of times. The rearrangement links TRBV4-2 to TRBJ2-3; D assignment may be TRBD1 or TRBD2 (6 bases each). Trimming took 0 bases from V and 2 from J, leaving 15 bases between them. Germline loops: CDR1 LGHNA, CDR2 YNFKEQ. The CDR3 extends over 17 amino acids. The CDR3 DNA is TGTGCCAGCAGCCAAGATATGGTACAGGGACTCACAGATACGCAGTATTTT. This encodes CASSQDMVQGLTDTQYF.

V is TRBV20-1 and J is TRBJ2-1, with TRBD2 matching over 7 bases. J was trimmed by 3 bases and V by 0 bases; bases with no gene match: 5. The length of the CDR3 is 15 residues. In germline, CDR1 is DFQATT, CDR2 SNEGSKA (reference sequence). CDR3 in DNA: TGCAGTGCTAGAGAGTCGGCTAGCGGCTACAATGAGCAGTTCTTC. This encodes CSARESASGYNEQFF.

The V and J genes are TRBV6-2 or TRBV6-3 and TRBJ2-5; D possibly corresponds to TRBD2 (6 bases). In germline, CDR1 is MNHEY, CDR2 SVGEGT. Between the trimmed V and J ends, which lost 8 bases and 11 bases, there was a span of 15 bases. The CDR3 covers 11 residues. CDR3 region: CASGDWREQYF. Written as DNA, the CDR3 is TGTGCCAGCGGGGATTGGAGGGAGCAGTACTTC.

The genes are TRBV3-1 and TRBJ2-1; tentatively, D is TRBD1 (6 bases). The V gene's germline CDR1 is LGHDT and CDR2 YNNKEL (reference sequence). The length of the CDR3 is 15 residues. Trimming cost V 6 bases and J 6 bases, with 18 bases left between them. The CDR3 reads CASRPRGRDGNEQFF. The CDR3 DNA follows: TGTGCCAGCAGACCCAGGGGACGGGATGGCAATGAGCAGTTCTTC.